These T cell receptor beta chains were read from a single sample in a study of T cell changes during pregnancy in multiple sclerosis. TCRdb's table, derived via immunoSEQ multiplex PCR, lists solely in-frame clones and lacks some. The table includes 90,000 to 100,000 clones, approximately 90% detected once. Sequencing was performed on peripheral blood, taken after pregnancy. The source is a female donor in good health, enrolled as a control in a pregnancy study. The CDR3 runs from the conserved cysteine through the conserved F or W. D genes are given only for firm matches. A row's size may be missing; if present it is once, few, many or a size class.

D gene	CDR3 length	V gene	J gene	clone size	CDR3 protein	CDR3 DNA
TRBD2	15	TRBV9	TRBJ2-7	-	CASSVGGGTVYEQYF	TGTGCCAGCAGCGTAGGGGGGGGAACCGTCTACGAGCAGTACTTC
-	15	TRBV2	TRBJ2-7	-	CASSPSRLGSYEQYF	TGTGCCAGCAGCCCCTCGAGACTAGGCTCCTACGAGCAGTACTTC
TRBD1	15	TRBV19	TRBJ1-1	-	CASSPLTGGNTEAFF	TGTGCCAGTAGTCCTTTAACAGGGGGTAACACTGAAGCTTTCTTT
-	17	TRBV29-1	TRBJ2-3	-	CSILGGDAGAKTDTQYF	TGCAGCATTTTGGGGGGGGATGCGGGGGCTAAAACAGATACGCAGTATTTT
TRBD2	19	TRBV27	TRBJ2-2	-	CASSLNRGLGLAGAGELFF	TGTGCCAGCAGTTTAAACAGGGGCTTAGGACTAGCGGGAGCCGGGGAGCTGTTTTTT
-	15	TRBV7-8	TRBJ1-2	-	CASSFPEEGNYGYTF	TGTGCCAGCAGCTTCCCCGAAGAGGGAAACTATGGCTACACCTTC
-	13	TRBV10-2	TRBJ1-5	-	CASGGLSNQPQHF	TGCGCCAGCGGGGGCCTGAGCAATCAGCCCCAGCATTTT
-	14	TRBV6-1	TRBJ2-7	once	CASSEVSSRYEQYF	TGTGCCAGCAGTGAAGTGTCTAGCCGGTACGAGCAGTACTTC
TRBD2	18	TRBV2	TRBJ2-5	-	CASQGTGQTSGRRETQYF	TGTGCCAGCCAAGGCACCGGACAGACTAGCGGGAGGAGGGAGACCCAGTACTTC
TRBD1	12	TRBV29-1	TRBJ1-1	-	CSVGGQDNEAFF	TGCAGCGTTGGGGGACAGGATAATGAAGCTTTCTTT
-	15	TRBV27	TRBJ1-4	-	CASSLFSWEVEKLFF	TGTGCCAGCAGTTTATTTTCCTGGGAGGTAGAAAAACTGTTTTTT
TRBD1	13	TRBV10-3	TRBJ1-2	-	CAISGTEAYGYTF	TGTGCCATCTCCGGGACAGAGGCTTATGGCTACACCTTC
-	10	TRBV28	TRBJ2-7	-	CASSLREQYF	TGTGCCAGCAGTTTGCGGGAGCAGTACTTC
TRBD2	12	TRBV5-8	TRBJ2-7	once	CASSGTIYEQYF	TGTGCCAGCAGCGGGACTATCTACGAGCAGTACTTC
TRBD1	14	TRBV7-8	TRBJ2-7	once	CASTHPGQDYEQYF	TGTGCCAGCACCCACCCGGGACAGGACTACGAGCAGTACTTC
-	17	TRBV28	TRBJ2-1	-	CASRVSHFSGGYNEQFF	TGTGCCAGCAGAGTGTCTCACTTTAGCGGAGGGTACAATGAGCAGTTCTTC
-	15	TRBV11-2	TRBJ1-1	-	CASSSPRGGNTEAFF	TGTGCCAGCAGCTCGCCCCGGGGAGGCAACACTGAAGCTTTCTTT
-	16	TRBV19	TRBJ2-3	-	CASSIGKRALTDTQYF	TGTGCCAGTAGTATAGGCAAGCGAGCGCTTACAGATACGCAGTATTTT
-	14	TRBV14	TRBJ1-4	-	CASSQDPSSRGLFF	TGTGCCAGCAGCCAAGATCCGAGCAGTAGGGGACTGTTTTTT
-	15	TRBV5-4	TRBJ1-2	-	CASSSGIPQSYGYTF	TGTGCCAGCAGCTCGGGGATCCCCCAGTCCTATGGCTACACCTTC
-	15	TRBV18	TRBJ2-6	-	CASSPRDSGANVLTF	TGTGCCAGCTCACCCAGGGACTCTGGGGCCAACGTCCTGACTTTC
TRBD2	16	TRBV7-2	TRBJ2-3	-	CASSPPGTSGGDTQYF	TGTGCCAGCAGCCCCCCCGGGACTAGCGGGGGGGATACGCAGTATTTT
TRBD2	15	TRBV10-3	TRBJ2-7	-	CAISESLAGDGEQYF	TGTGCCATCAGTGAGTCACTAGCGGGAGACGGGGAGCAGTACTTC
-	15	TRBV2	TRBJ2-7	-	CASSPRLVLSYEQYF	TGTGCCAGCAGCCCCAGACTAGTCCTCTCCTACGAGCAGTACTTC
-	17	TRBV28	TRBJ1-6	-	CASSVTVLRSYNSPLHF	TGTGCCAGCAGTGTAACAGTCCTTAGATCCTATAATTCACCCCTCCACTTT
-	14	TRBV6-5	TRBJ2-7	-	CASSKADSLYEQYF	TGTGCCAGCAGTAAAGCGGACAGCCTGTACGAGCAGTACTTC
-	14	TRBV18	TRBJ1-3	few	CASSPGQSGNTIYF	TGTGCCAGCTCACCTGGACAGTCTGGAAACACCATATATTTT
TRBD1	14	TRBV6-1	TRBJ2-7	-	CASTAGQGPYEQYF	TGTGCCAGCACCGCCGGACAGGGACCCTACGAGCAGTACTTC
TRBD1	13	TRBV18	TRBJ2-7	-	CASSQWDRYEQYF	TGTGCCAGCTCTCAATGGGACAGGTACGAGCAGTACTTC
-	13	TRBV28	TRBJ1-5	once	CASSYRPNQPQHF	TGTGCCAGCAGCTACAGGCCCAATCAGCCCCAGCATTTT
-	15	TRBV12-5	TRBJ2-5	-	CASGQGLSGDETQYF	TGTGCTAGTGGCCAGGGACTATCAGGGGATGAGACCCAGTACTTC
TRBD2	15	TRBV18	TRBJ2-1	once	CASSPLAGLGNEQFF	TGTGCCAGCTCACCACTAGCGGGGTTAGGTAATGAGCAGTTCTTC
-	14	TRBV6-5	TRBJ1-2	-	CASSYSGKRDGYTF	TGTGCCAGCAGTTACTCGGGGAAGAGGGATGGCTACACCTTC
TRBD2	17	TRBV29-1	TRBJ2-3	-	CSVEDGGGGSSADTQYF	TGCAGCGTTGAAGATGGCGGGGGGGGGAGTTCGGCAGATACGCAGTATTTT
TRBD2	14	TRBV10-2	TRBJ2-3	-	CASSAGGPGDTQYF	TGCGCCAGCAGTGCGGGGGGGCCAGGAGATACGCAGTATTTT
-	12	TRBV6-1	TRBJ2-7	once	CASSEPRDEQYF	TGTGCCAGCAGTGAACCCCGGGACGAGCAGTACTTC
-	17	TRBV15	TRBJ2-7	-	CATSRDYGGVEGYEQYF	TGTGCCACCAGCAGAGATTACGGAGGGGTCGAGGGATACGAGCAGTACTTC
TRBD1	15	TRBV25-1	TRBJ2-2	-	CASSGGQGDTGELFF	TGTGCCAGCAGTGGCGGGCAGGGGGACACCGGGGAGCTGTTTTTT
TRBD2	14	TRBV7-3	TRBJ2-1	-	CASSSGGTNNEQFF	TGTGCCAGCAGTAGCGGGGGGACTAACAATGAGCAGTTCTTC
-	14	TRBV18	TRBJ2-7	-	CASSLPDRTYEQYF	TGTGCCAGCTCACTCCCAGACAGGACCTACGAGCAGTACTTC